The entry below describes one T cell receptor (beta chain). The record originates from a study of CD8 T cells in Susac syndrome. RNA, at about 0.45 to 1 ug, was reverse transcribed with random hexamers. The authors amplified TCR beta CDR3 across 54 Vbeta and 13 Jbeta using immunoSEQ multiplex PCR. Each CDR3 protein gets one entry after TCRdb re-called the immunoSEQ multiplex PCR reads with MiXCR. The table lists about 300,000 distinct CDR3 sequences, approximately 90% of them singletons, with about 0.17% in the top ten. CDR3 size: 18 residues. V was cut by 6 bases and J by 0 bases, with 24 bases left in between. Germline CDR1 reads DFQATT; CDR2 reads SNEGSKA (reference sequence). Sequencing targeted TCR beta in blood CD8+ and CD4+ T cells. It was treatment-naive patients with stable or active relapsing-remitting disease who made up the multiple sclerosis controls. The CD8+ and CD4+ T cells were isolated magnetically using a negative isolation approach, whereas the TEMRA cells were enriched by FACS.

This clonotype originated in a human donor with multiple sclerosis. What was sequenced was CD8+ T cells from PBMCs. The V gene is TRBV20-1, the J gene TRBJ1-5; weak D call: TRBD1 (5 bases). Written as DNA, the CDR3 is TGCAGTGCCGCTCAAGGGGAAAACGCGGGGTTTAGCAATCAGCCCCAGCATTTT. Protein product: CSAAQGENAGFSNQPQHF.